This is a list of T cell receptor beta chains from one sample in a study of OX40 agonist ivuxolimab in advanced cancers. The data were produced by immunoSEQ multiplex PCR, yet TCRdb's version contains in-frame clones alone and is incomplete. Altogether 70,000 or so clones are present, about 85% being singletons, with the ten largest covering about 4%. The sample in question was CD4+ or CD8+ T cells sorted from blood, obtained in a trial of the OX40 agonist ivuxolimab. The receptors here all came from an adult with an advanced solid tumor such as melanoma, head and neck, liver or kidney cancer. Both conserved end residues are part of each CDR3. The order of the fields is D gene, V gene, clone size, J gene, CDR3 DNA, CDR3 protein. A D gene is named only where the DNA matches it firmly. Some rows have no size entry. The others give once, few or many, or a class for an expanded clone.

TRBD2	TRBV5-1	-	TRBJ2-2	TGCGCCAGCAGCTCTACCCCCGGGGGGACCGGGGAGCTGTTTTTT	CASSSTPGGTGELFF
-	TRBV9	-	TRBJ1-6	TGTGCCAGCAGCGTAAGACAGTATAATTCACCCCTCCACTTT	CASSVRQYNSPLHF
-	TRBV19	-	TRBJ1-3	TGTGCCAGTAGGGACCCTGGGTCTGGAAACACCATATATTTT	CASRDPGSGNTIYF
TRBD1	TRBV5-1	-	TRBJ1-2	TGCGCCAGCAGCTTGGCAGGGATGGGGACAGGGGGTTACACCTTC	CASSLAGMGTGGYTF
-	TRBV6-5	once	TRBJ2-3	TGTGCCAGCAGTTACTACTTCGGGAGAAGCACAGATACGCAGTATTTT	CASSYYFGRSTDTQYF
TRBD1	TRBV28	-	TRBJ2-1	TGTGCCAGCAGTTCTGCCGGGACAGCTTACAATGAGCAGTTCTTC	CASSSAGTAYNEQFF
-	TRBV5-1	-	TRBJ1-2	TGCGCCAGCACCCTGGGAGACAGGAGCTATAGCAGTGGCTACACCTTC	CASTLGDRSYSSGYTF
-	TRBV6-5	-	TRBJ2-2	TGTGCCAGCAGTTACCCGGGGGCAAAAACCGGGGAGCTGTTTTTT	CASSYPGAKTGELFF
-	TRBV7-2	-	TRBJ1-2	TGTGCCAGCAGCTTAGTGTGGTATGGCTACACCTTC	CASSLVWYGYTF
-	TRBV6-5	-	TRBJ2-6	TGTGCCACCTCCCGTGGGACAACAACGAGGGTCCTGACTTTC	CATSRGTTTRVLTF
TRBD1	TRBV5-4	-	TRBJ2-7	TGTGCCAGCAGCCCTACAGGGGACATCTCCTACGAGCAGTACTTC	CASSPTGDISYEQYF
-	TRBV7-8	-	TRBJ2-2	TGTGCCAGCAGCTTAGGACAGGCCTACGCCGGGGAGCTGTTTTTT	CASSLGQAYAGELFF
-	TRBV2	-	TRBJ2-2	TGTGCCAGCAGAACAAACACCGGGGAGCTGTTTTTT	CASRTNTGELFF
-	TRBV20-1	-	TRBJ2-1	TGCAGTGCCGCAAACAATGAGCAGTTCTTC	CSAANNEQFF
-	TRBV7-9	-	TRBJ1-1	TGTGCCAGCAGTCAACAACAGAACACTGAAGCTTTCTTT	CASSQQQNTEAFF
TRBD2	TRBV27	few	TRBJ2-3	TGTGCCAGCAGTTTTTTCGGACTAGCGGGAGGGAATACGCAGTATTTT	CASSFFGLAGGNTQYF
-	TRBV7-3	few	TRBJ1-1	TGTGCCAGCAGCCCCCCCGGTCCTGAAGCTTTCTTT	CASSPPGPEAFF
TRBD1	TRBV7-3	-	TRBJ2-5	TGTGCCAGCAGCTTAGGGACAGGGGCCGGGGAGACCCAGTACTTC	CASSLGTGAGETQYF
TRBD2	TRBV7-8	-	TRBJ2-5	TGTGCCAGCAGCTTAGTCGACCTAGCGGGAGAGACCCAGTACTTC	CASSLVDLAGETQYF
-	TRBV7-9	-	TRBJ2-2	TGTGCCAGCAGCTTCACAGGAGTGGGGGAGCTGTTTTTT	CASSFTGVGELFF
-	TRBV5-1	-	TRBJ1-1	TGCGCCAGCAGCTTGAGACAGATCAACACTGAAGCTTTCTTT	CASSLRQINTEAFF
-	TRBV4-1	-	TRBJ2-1	TGCGCCAGCAGCCTCGTCCCAGGGATCAGCGAGCAGTTCTTC	CASSLVPGISEQFF
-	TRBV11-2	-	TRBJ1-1	TGTGTCCAGAAGAGGGCCGGAAATACTGAAGCTTTCTTT	CVQKRAGNTEAFF
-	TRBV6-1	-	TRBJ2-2	TGTGCCAGCAACCTACACGAGACCGGGGAGCTGTTTTTT	CASNLHETGELFF
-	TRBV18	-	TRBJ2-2	TGTGCCAGCTCACCAAAACCTACCACCGGGGAGCTGTTTTTT	CASSPKPTTGELFF
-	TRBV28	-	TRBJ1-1	TGTGCCAGCAGCTCGCCCGGACCCAGGGTGGGGACTGAAGCTTTCTTT	CASSSPGPRVGTEAFF
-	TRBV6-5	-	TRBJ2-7	TGTGCCAGCAGTTTACCAGGGACCTACGAGCAGTACTTC	CASSLPGTYEQYF
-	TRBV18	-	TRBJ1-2	TGTGCCAGCTCACCAGCAGGTTTATCCTATGGCTACACCTTC	CASSPAGLSYGYTF
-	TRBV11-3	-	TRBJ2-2	TGTGCCAGCAGCTTTCTGGGAACCCCGAACACCGGGGAGCTGTTTTTT	CASSFLGTPNTGELFF
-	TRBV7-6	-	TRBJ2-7	TGTGCCAGCAGCTTAACTCCCGGGACACTCGAGCAGTACTTC	CASSLTPGTLEQYF
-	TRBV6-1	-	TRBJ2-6	TGTGCCAGCAGAAGGGACGTAGCTGGGGCCAACGTCCTGACTTTC	CASRRDVAGANVLTF
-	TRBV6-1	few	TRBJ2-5	TGTGCCAGCAGTGAAGCGTGGGGGGCGGAGACCCAGTACTTC	CASSEAWGAETQYF
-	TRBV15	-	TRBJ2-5	TGTGCCACCAGCAGGGGTCAGCAAGAGACCCAGTACTTC	CATSRGQQETQYF
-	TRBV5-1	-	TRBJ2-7	TGCGCCAGCACCTTGGGAGGAACTCACGGACCCTACGAGCAGTACTTC	CASTLGGTHGPYEQYF
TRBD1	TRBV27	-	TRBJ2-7	TGTGCCAGCAGGGGGACAGGGGGGCTATACGAGCAGTACTTC	CASRGTGGLYEQYF
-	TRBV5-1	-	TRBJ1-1	TGCGCCAGCAGCTTGGGGCAGGGTTGGAACACTGAAGCTTTCTTT	CASSLGQGWNTEAFF
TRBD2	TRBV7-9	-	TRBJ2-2	TGTGCCAGCAGCCTCAGGGGCTTAGCGGGGGGCCGCACCGGGGAGCTGTTTTTT	CASSLRGLAGGRTGELFF
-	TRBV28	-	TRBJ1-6	TGTGCCAGCAGTTTGCCGGCGAGCGCGACGAATTCACCCCTCCACTTT	CASSLPASATNSPLHF
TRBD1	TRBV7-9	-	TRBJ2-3	TGTGCCAGCAGCCTTTCAGGGGGAACAGATACGCAGTATTTT	CASSLSGGTDTQYF
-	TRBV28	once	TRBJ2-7	TGTGCCAGCAGTTCTTACAGGGCTCTCTCCTACGAGCAGTACTTC	CASSSYRALSYEQYF
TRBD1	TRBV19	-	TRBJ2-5	TGTGCCAGTAGTACCTTGACAGGGGCGATCCAAGAGACCCAGTACTTC	CASSTLTGAIQETQYF
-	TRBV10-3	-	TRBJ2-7	TGTGCCATCAGCGACGTCGGCGAGAGCTCCTACGAGCAGTACTTC	CAISDVGESSYEQYF
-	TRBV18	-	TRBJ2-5	TGTGCCAGCTCACCGCGGCAGGAGACCCAGTACTTC	CASSPRQETQYF
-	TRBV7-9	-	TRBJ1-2	TGTGCCAGCAGCTTAGCGCGCGGGGCAGACTATGGCTACACCTTC	CASSLARGADYGYTF
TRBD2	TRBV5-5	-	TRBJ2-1	TGTGCCAGCAGCTACTTACTAGCGGGGGATATTAGTGGTGAGCAGTTCTTC	CASSYLLAGDISGEQFF
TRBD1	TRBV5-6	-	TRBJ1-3	TGTGCCAGCAGCGAGGGACAGCTTCTCTCTGGAAACACCATATATTTT	CASSEGQLLSGNTIYF
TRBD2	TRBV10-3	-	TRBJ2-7	TGTGCCATCAGTGGGACTAGCGGAGGGGAGCAGTACTTC	CAISGTSGGEQYF
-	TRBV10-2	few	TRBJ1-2	TGCGCCAGCTGGACGGCAGCTAACTATGGCTACACCTTC	CASWTAANYGYTF
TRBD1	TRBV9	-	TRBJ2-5	TGTGCCAGCAGCACCGCCGGGACAGGGGGCTTGGAGACCCAGTACTTC	CASSTAGTGGLETQYF
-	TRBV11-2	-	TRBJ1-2	TGTGCCAGCAGCTCCAACGTGAGGGGAATCTATGGCTACACCTTC	CASSSNVRGIYGYTF
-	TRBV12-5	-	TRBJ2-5	TGTGCTAGTGGTTTTTCCGGGACATCGGGAGAGACCCAGTACTTC	CASGFSGTSGETQYF
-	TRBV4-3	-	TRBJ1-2	TGCGCCAGCAGCCAATACCTCCACGGCCCCAACTATGGCTACACCTTC	CASSQYLHGPNYGYTF
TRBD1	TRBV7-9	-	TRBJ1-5	TGTGCCAGCAGCACCGACAGGGGGCCGGGTCAGCCCCAGCATTTT	CASSTDRGPGQPQHF